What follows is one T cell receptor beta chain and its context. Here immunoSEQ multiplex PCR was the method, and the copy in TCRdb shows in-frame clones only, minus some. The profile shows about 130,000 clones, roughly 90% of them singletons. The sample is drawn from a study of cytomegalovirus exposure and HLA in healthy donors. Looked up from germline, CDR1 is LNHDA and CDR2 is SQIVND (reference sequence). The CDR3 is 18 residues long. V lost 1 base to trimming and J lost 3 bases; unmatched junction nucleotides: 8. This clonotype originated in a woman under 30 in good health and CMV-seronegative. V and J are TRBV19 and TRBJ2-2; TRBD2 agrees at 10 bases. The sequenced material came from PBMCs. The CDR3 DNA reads TGTGCCAGTAGTATAGGTCCAGCGGGAGGGCCTTACACCGGGGAGCTGTTTTTT. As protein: CASSIGPAGGPYTGELFF.